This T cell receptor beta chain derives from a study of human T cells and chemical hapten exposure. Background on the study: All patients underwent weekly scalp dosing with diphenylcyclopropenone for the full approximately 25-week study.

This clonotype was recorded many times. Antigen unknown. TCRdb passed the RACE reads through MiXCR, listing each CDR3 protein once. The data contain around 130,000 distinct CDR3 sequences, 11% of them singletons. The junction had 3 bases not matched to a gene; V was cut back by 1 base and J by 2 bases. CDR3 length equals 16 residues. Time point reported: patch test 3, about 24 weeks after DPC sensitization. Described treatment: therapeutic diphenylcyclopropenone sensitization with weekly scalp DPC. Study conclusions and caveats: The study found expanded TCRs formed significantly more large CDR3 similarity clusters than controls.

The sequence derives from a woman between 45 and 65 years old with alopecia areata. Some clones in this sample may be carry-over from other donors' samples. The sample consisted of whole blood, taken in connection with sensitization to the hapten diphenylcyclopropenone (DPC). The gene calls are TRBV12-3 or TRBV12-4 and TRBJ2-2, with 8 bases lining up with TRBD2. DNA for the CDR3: TGTGCCAGCAGTTTAGGTAGCGGGATCAACACCGGGGAGCTGTTTTTT. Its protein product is CASSLGSGINTGELFF.